The entry below describes one TCR beta chain. Seattle's enrolled individuals joined amid active infection and were then monitored longitudinally. This sample is drawn from a study of blood T cell repertoires in COVID-19. Study information: Spain, Italy and the United States supplied samples that represented acute and convalescent COVID-19. PBMCs, B-cell-depleted T cells, or T cells provided the cDNA or gDNA that made up the material.

The CDR3 length is 17 residues. Germline V gives CDR1 LNHDA, CDR2 SQIVND (reference sequence). Trimming removed 0 bases at V and 8 bases at J, with 17 bases between. Authors' analysis steps: Amplification from reference gene primers served as the basis for estimated nucleated cell counts. TCRdb's copy holds only in-frame clones and misses some; the assay was immunoSEQ multiplex PCR. The DNA was the basis for D and trimming; V, J and clone size are from that table. Seen here are 200,000 to 250,000 clones, 86% observed once, and the top ten hold 10% to 13%. The clonotype comes from a woman between 50 and 59 years old with COVID-19, enrolled during active disease. The chain has TRBV19 and TRBJ1-6; D is uncertain. Sequenced input: peripheral blood. The CDR3 protein is CASSIDYGSERHSPLHF. In DNA form, the CDR3 reads TGTGCCAGTAGTATAGATTACGGGTCGGAGAGGCATTCACCCCTCCACTTT. Based on the CDR3 plus reference TRBV19 and TRBJ1-6, the full variable domain is DGGITQSPKYLFRKEGQNVTLSCEQNLNHDAMYWYRQDPGQGLRLIYYSQIVNDFQKGDIAEGYSVSREKKESFPLTVTSAQKNPTAFYLCASSIDYGSERHSPLHFGNGTRLTVT.